Presented here are 5 T cell receptor beta chains from one specimen sequenced in a study of cytotoxic CD8 clonotypes in ibrutinib-treated CLL. The repertoire was sequenced with immunoSEQ multiplex PCR; TCRdb's copy has only in-frame clones and lacks some. The sample has roughly 40,000 clones, 60% to 75% seen once. This material consisted of PBMCs, taken after 12 months of ibrutinib treatment. Receptor source: a human donor with chronic lymphocytic leukemia.

V gene TRBV27 combines with J gene TRBJ2-1; D gene ambiguous. V shed 0 bases and J shed 8 bases, with 8 bases lying between them. CDR1 is MNHEY and CDR2 is SMNVEV in the germline V gene (reference sequence). The CDR3 loop spans 13 amino acids. The CDR3 region is CASSLSSIHEQFF. The CDR3 bases are TGTGCCAGCAGTTTATCGTCCATCCATGAGCAGTTCTTC.

The chain recombines TRBV7-8 with TRBJ1-2; D perhaps matches TRBD1 (6 bases). This CDR3 comprises 14 residues. Germline loops: CDR1 SGHVS, CDR2 FQNEAQ. V was shortened by 9 bases and J by 1 base, with 15 bases between the two germline ends. In DNA, the CDR3 is TGTGCCAGGGGGGGGCAGCCGATTAACTATGGCTACACCTTC. Its translation: CARGGQPINYGYTF.

This clone occurred a few times. CDR3 region: CASSLVTGVGDTQYF. For the CDR3, the DNA is TGCGCCAGCAGCTTGGTGACAGGGGTCGGAGATACGCAGTATTTT. This chain uses TRBV5-1 with TRBJ2-3; TRBD1 agrees at 8 bases. Germline CDR1 is SGHRS and CDR2 is YFSETQ. The CDR3 length is 15 residues. V gave up 0 bases and J gave up 5 bases; unmatched junction bases: 5.

This clone has just a few counts. The gene calls are TRBV6-1 and TRBJ1-5; TRBD1 might be the D (5 bases). Trimming took 5 bases from V and 6 from J, leaving 14 bases between them. The germline V gene has CDR1 MNHNS and CDR2 SASEGT. CDR3 length equals 14 residues. Here the CDR3 reads CASSLRDVGQPQHF. CDR3 nucleotides: TGTGCCAGCAGTCTCCGGGACGTTGGTCAGCCCCAGCATTTT.

This clone has just one count. The rearrangement uses TRBV7-2 and TRBJ1-1; D unresolved. V was pared by 1 base and J by 0 bases, with 9 bases between. CDR1 SGHTA and CDR2 FQGNSA come from the germline V gene. This CDR3 spans 15 amino acids. The CDR3 nucleotides are TGTGCCAGCAGCTTAGGTGTTCGGGTGAACACTGAAGCTTTCTTT. As protein: CASSLGVRVNTEAFF.